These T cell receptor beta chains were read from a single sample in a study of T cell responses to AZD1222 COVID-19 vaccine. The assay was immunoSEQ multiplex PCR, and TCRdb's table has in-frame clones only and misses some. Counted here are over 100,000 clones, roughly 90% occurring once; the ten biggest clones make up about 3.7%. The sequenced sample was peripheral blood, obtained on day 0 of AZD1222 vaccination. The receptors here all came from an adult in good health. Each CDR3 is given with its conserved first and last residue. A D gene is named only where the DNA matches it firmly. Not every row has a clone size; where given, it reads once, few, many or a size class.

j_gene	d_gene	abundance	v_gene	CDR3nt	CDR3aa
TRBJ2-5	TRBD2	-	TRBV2	TGTGCCAGCAGTGTAAGGAGCGGGGGGGCCGGGGAGACCCAGTACTTC	CASSVRSGGAGETQYF
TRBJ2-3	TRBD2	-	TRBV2	TGTGCCAGCAGTGTGCGCCAGCGGGGCACCGATACGCAGTATTTT	CASSVRQRGTDTQYF
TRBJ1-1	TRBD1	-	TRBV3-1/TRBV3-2	TGTGCCAGCAGCCACTCAGGGGGTACTGAAGCTTTCTTT	CASSHSGGTEAFF
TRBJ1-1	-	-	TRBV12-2	TGTGCAAGTCGCTCTGGTACAGGCCCTATCGCGGTGAACACTGAAGCTTTCTTT	CASRSGTGPIAVNTEAFF
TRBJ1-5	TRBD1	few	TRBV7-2	TGTGCCAGCAGCTCTGGGACAGGGGAGGCGGGTCAGCCCCAGCATTTT	CASSSGTGEAGQPQHF
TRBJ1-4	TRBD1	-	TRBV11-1	TGTGCCAGCAGCCAACCCCGGGACAGAAATGAAAAACTGTTTTTT	CASSQPRDRNEKLFF
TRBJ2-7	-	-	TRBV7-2	TGTGCCAGCAGCCCGGGGCTGGGCGAGCAGTACTTC	CASSPGLGEQYF
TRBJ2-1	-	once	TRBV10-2	TGCGCCAGCAGAAGCGTGGATGAGCAGTTCTTC	CASRSVDEQFF
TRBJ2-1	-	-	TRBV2	TGTGCCAGCAGTGAAGCTCTACTCTCTTACAATGAGCAGTTCTTC	CASSEALLSYNEQFF
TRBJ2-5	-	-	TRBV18	TGTGCCAGCTCGCCGGAGAGTTTAGGAGAGACCCAGTACTTC	CASSPESLGETQYF
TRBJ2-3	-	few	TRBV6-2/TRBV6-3	TGTGCCAGCAGTTACTTCGGGACACGGGGCGCAGATACGCAGTATTTT	CASSYFGTRGADTQYF
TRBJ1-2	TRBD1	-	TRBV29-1	TGCAGCGTAGTCCGGGACAGGGGCAACTATGGCTACACCTTC	CSVVRDRGNYGYTF
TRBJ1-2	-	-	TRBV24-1	TGTGCCACCAGTGATTTCGGTCCAGGGGCTAACTATGGCTACACCTTC	CATSDFGPGANYGYTF
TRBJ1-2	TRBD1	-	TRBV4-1	TGCGCCAGCAGCTTGCCAGGGGGCAGTAACTATGGCTACACCTTC	CASSLPGGSNYGYTF
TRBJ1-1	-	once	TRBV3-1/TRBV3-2	TGTGCCAGCAGCTACGTGAGGATTTATATGGGTATGGGTTGCTACACTGAAGCTTTCTTT	CASSYVRIYMGMGCYTEAFF
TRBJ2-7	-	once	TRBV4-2	TGTGCCAGCAGCCAAGATGACGGGGTGAGCGAGCAGTACTTC	CASSQDDGVSEQYF
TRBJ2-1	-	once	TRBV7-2	TGTGCCAGCAGCTTCGGTGGGGGGACCTACAATGAGCAGTTCTTC	CASSFGGGTYNEQFF
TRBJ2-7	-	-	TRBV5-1	TGCGCCAGCAGCTTGGTGGGGAGCCCCTACGAGCAGTACTTC	CASSLVGSPYEQYF
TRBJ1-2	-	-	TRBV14	TGTGCCAGCAGCCGGGACACGGGAGATTATGGCTACACCTTC	CASSRDTGDYGYTF
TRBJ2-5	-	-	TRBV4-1	TGCGCCAGCAGCCAAGATTTAAGTCAGTCAGACACCAAAGAGACCCAGTACTTC	CASSQDLSQSDTKETQYF
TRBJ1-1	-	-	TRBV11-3	TGTGCCAGCAGCTTAGATCTGAGGGAAAGGGGGAACACTGAAGCTTTCTTT	CASSLDLRERGNTEAFF
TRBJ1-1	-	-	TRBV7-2	TGTGCCAGCAGCCGTCCTCCAGGGTGGGCTGAAGCTTTCTTT	CASSRPPGWAEAFF
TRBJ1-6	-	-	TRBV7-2	TGTGCCAGCAGCCTTATTTTTAGTCCTAGTAATTCACCCCTCCACTTT	CASSLIFSPSNSPLHF
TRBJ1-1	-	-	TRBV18	TGTGCCAGCTCACCACCCCTATTAGCACAGGGACGAGCTTTCTTT	CASSPPLLAQGRAFF
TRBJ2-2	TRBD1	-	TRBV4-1	TGCGCCAGCAGCCAGGGGACAGGGAACACCGGGGAGCTGTTTTTT	CASSQGTGNTGELFF
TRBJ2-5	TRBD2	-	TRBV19	TGTGCCTCAAAACGGGGACTAGCGCCGGGGACCCAGTACTTC	CASKRGLAPGTQYF
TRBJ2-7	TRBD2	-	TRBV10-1	TGCGCCAGCAGTCGACTAGCGGGGGGGCCCTACGAGCAGTACTTC	CASSRLAGGPYEQYF
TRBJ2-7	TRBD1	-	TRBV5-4	TGTGCCAGCAGCTTTCCCGGGACAGGGGGCCACGAGCAGTACTTC	CASSFPGTGGHEQYF
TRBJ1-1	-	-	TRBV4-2	TGTGCCAGCAGCCGACCGGTGCAGGGGTTTCGGGAGAAAACTGAAGCTTTCTTT	CASSRPVQGFREKTEAFF
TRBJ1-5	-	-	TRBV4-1	TGCGCCAGCAGCCTATACACGGATCAGCCCCAGCATTTT	CASSLYTDQPQHF
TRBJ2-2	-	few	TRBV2	TGTGCCAGCAGTGCATCGGGCACCGGGGAGCTGTTTTTT	CASSASGTGELFF
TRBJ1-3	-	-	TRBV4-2	TGTGCCAGCAGCCGATCGGTCGCAGGGGTAGGAGGAAACACCATATATTTT	CASSRSVAGVGGNTIYF
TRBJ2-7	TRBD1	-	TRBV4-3	TGCGCCAGCAGCGTAGGATGGGGACAGGGCTTGAACGAGCAGTACTTC	CASSVGWGQGLNEQYF
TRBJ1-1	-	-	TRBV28	TGTGCCAGCAGTTTAACGAAAAACACTGAAGCTTTCTTT	CASSLTKNTEAFF
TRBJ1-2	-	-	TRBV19	TGTGCCAGTAGTATCTCGGGGGCCTATGGCTACACCTTC	CASSISGAYGYTF
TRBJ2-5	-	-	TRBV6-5	TGTGCCAGCTCCGAAACCCAAGAGACCCAGTACTTC	CASSETQETQYF
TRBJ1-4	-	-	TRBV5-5	TGTGCCAGCAGCTTGTCCAGTGAAAAACTGTTTTTT	CASSLSSEKLFF
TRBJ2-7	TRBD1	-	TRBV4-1	TGCGCCAGCAGCCAAGACCGACAGGGTATCTACGAGCAGTACTTC	CASSQDRQGIYEQYF
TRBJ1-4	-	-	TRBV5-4	TGTGCCAGCAGCTTGGCCGCAGGGTCAACTAATGAAAAACTGTTTTTT	CASSLAAGSTNEKLFF
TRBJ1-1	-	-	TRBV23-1	TGCGCCAGCAGTCAATCCCCGACAGGCTGGGAGACTGAAGCTTTCTTT	CASSQSPTGWETEAFF
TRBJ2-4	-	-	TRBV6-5	TGTGCCAGCAGTTCGCGGGGAAAAAACATTCAGTACTTC	CASSSRGKNIQYF
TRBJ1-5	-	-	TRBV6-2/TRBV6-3	TGTGCCAGCAGTATACGGGGGATTCGAAATCAGCCCCAGCATTTT	CASSIRGIRNQPQHF
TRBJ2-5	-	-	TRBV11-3	TGTGCCAGCAGCTTAGATCCCCACAGGGATGAGGAGACCCAGTACTTC	CASSLDPHRDEETQYF
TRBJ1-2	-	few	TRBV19	TGTGCCAGTAGCCCTACAAGAGGGGACGCTGGCTACACCTTC	CASSPTRGDAGYTF
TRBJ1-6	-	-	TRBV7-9	TGTGCCAGCAGCTTAGACAGCTTTAATTCACCCCTCCACTTT	CASSLDSFNSPLHF
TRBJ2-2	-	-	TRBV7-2	TGTGCCAGCAGCTCCGGGGGAGTTGGTTTCGGGGAGCTGTTTTTT	CASSSGGVGFGELFF
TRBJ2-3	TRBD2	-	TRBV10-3	TGTGCCATCAGTGGGTCCGTCCTACTAGCGGGGGGCGCAGATACGCAGTATTTT	CAISGSVLLAGGADTQYF
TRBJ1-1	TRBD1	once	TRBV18	TGTGCCAGCTCACCAGGACAGGTCGGTGGCACTGAAGCTTTCTTT	CASSPGQVGGTEAFF
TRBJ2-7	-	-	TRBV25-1	TGTGCCAGCAGTGACTCCTACGAGCAGTACTTC	CASSDSYEQYF
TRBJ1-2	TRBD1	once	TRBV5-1	TGCGCCAGCAGCTTGGCCGGTCCCGGGACAGGGGGCCAAAGTGGCTACACCTTC	CASSLAGPGTGGQSGYTF
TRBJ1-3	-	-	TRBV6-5	TGTGCCAGCAGTCTGGGGCAGCTTGGAAACACCATATATTTT	CASSLGQLGNTIYF
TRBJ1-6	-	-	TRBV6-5	TGTGCCAGCGGGACCGACAGTTGGAATTCACCCCTCCACTTT	CASGTDSWNSPLHF
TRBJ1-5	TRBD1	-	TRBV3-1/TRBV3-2	TGTGCCAGCAGCCAACAGGGGGCTGGGAGCAATCAGCCCCAGCATTTT	CASSQQGAGSNQPQHF
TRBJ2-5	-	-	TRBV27	TGTGCCAGCAGTTTATCGAGCGGGCCTGGGACCCAGTACTTC	CASSLSSGPGTQYF
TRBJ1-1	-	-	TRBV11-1	TGTGCCAGCAGCTTGGGACACGGGAACACTGAAGCTTTCTTT	CASSLGHGNTEAFF
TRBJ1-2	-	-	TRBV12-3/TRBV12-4	TGTGCCAGCAGTCGAGACAACAACTATGGCTACACCTTC	CASSRDNNYGYTF
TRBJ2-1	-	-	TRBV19	TGTGCCAGTAAAAAAGAGCCGGGTGAATACAATGAGCAGTTCTTC	CASKKEPGEYNEQFF